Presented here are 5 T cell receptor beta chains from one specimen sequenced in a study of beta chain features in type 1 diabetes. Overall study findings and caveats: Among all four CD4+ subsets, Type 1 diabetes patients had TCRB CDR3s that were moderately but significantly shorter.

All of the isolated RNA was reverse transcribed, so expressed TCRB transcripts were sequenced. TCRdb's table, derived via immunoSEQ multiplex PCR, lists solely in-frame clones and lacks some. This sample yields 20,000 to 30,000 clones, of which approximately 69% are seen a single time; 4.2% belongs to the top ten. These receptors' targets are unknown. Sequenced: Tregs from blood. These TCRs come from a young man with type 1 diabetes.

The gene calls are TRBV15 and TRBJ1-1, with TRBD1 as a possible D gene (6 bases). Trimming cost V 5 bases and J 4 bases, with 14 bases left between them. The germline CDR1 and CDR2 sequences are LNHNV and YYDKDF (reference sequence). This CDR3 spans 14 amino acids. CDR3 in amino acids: CATSARTGFTEAFF. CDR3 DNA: TGTGCCACCAGCGCACGTACAGGGTTCACTGAAGCTTTCTTT.

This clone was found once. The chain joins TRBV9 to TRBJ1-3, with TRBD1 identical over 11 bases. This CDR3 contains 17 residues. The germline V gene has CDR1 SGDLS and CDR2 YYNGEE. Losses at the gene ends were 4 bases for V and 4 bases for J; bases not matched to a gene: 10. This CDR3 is CASSPDRGQFFGNTIYF. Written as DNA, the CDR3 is TGTGCCAGCAGCCCGGACAGGGGGCAATTTTTCGGAAACACCATATATTTT.

The CDR3 coding sequence is TGCAGCGTTGAAGTTTCGGCTAGCGGAGGGCAAGAGACCCAGTACTTC. It encodes CSVEVSASGGQETQYF. The chain joins TRBV29-1 to TRBJ2-5; TRBD2 aligns across 7 bases. The V and J ends lost 1 base and 2 bases, in that order; junction bases with no gene match: 10. CDR3 length: 16 residues. Germline values: CDR1 SQVTM, CDR2 ANQGSEA.

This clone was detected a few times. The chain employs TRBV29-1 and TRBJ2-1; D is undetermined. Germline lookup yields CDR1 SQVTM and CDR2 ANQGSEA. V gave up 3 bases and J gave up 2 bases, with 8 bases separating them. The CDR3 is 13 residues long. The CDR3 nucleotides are TGCAGCGTTGACCCCAGGACCTACAATGAGCAGTTCTTC. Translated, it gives CSVDPRTYNEQFF.

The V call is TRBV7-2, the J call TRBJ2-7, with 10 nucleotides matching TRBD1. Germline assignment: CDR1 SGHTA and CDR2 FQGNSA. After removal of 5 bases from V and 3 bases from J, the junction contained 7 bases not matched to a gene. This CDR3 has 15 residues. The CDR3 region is CASSLGTGEFYEQYF. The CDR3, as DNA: TGTGCCAGCAGCCTGGGGACAGGGGAGTTCTACGAGCAGTACTTC.